What follows describes a single TCR beta chain. No antigen is known for it. At one boundary the junction diverges from the germline segment, which might be a read error. Germline V gene sequence: CDR1 MRHNA, CDR2 SNTAGT. The CDR3 has 16 residues. The sample originates from a study of blood T cells in healthy people across ages. Findings and caveats of the study: The study could not conclusively compare naive and antigen-experienced cells, given its unsorted PBMCs. Higher diversity, along with more naive CD4+ cells, distinguished long-lived donors from aged donors. Unknown donor CMV status possibly confounded expanded clonotype changes. It was held that the diversity estimates obtained from one million T cells were underestimates.

A second PCR of roughly 7 to 11 cycles used a sample-barcoded 5' primer and a J-beta primer mix. TCRdb used MiXCR to reprocess the 5' RACE reads, holding one entry per CDR3 protein. Among over 300,000 distinct CDR3 sequences listed, 45% to 60% were seen once. Sequenced material: blood. The chain carries TRBV6-4 and TRBJ1-2, with 8 bases that match TRBD1. This receptor was taken from a man aged 55-75 years in good health. CDR3 DNA: TGTGCCGGCAGTGAAATCCCCTCAGGGGGCATCTATGGCTACACCTTC. Translating gives CAGSEIPSGGIYGYTF.